The clone carrying this TCR beta chain came up many times. Its antigen remains unidentified. Amplifying from RNA transcripts, the study obtained TCR beta CDR3 regions. First-round RT-PCR used HTBI primers; second-round multiplex PCR followed. TCRdb reprocessed the multiplex PCR reads with MiXCR, giving one entry per CDR3 protein. The sample holds approximately 540,000 distinct CDR3 sequences, approximately 35% seen once. The sample is drawn from a study of Graves' ophthalmopathy and Graves' hyperthyroidism. Study information: Calling hyperthyroidism stable required that no ophthalmopathy show up within 18 months of follow-up.

Each diagnosis was determined on the basis of clinical symptoms, serum thyroxine, TRAb, thyroid ultrasound and orbital computed tomography. Study-wide findings and caveats: A roughly 81% specificity and 85% to 90% sensitivity were achieved by a 13-signature model that separated ophthalmopathy from stable hyperthyroidism. Also, most clonotypes expanded in the thyroid above 0.001 frequency appeared in blood.

The receptor's source is an adult man with Graves' hyperthyroidism. Source material: peripheral blood or thyroid tissue (not recorded which).

The CDR3 nucleotides are TGTGCCAGCAGCTACGGGACAGGGCTTTCCTACGAGCAGTACTTC. Its translation is CASSYGTGLSYEQYF. The genes are TRBV11-2 and TRBJ2-7; 9 nucleotides align to TRBD1. CDR1 is SGHAT and CDR2 is FQNNGV in the germline V gene. Trimming took 4 bases from V and 1 from J; bases not matched to a gene: 5. The CDR3 covers 15 residues.